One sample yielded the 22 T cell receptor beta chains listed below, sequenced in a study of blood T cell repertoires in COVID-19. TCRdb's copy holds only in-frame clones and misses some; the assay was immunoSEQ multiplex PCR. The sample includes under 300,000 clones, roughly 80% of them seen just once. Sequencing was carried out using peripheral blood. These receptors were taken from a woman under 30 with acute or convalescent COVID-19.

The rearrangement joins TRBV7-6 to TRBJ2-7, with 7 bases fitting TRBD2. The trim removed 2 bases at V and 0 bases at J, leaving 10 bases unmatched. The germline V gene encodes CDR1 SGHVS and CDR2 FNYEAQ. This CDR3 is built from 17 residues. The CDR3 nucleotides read TGTGCCAGCAGCTTAAGTGAGCGGGGCCCTAGCTCCTACGAGCAGTACTTC. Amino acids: CASSLSERGPSSYEQYF.

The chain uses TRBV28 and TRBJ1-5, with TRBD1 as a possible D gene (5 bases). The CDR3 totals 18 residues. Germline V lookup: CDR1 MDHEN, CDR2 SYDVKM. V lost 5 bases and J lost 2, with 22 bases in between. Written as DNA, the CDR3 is TGTGCCAGCAGTCCCCGATTGATGGTTCTAGGGGGCAATCAGCCCCAGCATTTT. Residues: CASSPRLMVLGGNQPQHF.

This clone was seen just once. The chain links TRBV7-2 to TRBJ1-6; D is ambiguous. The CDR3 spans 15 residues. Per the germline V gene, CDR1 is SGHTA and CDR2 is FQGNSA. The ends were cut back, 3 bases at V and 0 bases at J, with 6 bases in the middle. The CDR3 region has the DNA TGTGCCAGCAGCTTTAAGAGCTCCTATAATTCACCCCTCCACTTT. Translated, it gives CASSFKSSYNSPLHF.

This CDR3 reads CASSSASGRARETQYF. The CDR3 nucleotides read TGTGCCAGCAGCTCAGCTAGCGGGAGGGCCCGGGAGACCCAGTACTTC. The chain combines TRBV5-6 with TRBJ2-5; 12 nucleotides agree with TRBD2. From germline, CDR1 is SGHDT and CDR2 YYEEEE. The V and J ends lost 3 bases and 5 bases, in that order; junction bases with no gene match: 8. The CDR3 runs 16 residues.

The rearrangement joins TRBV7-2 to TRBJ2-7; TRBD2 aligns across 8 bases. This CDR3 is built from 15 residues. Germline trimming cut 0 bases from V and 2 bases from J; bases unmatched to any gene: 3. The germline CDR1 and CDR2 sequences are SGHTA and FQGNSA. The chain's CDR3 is CASSLASGSTYEQYF. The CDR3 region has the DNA TGTGCCAGCAGCTTAGCCAGCGGGAGTACCTACGAGCAGTACTTC.

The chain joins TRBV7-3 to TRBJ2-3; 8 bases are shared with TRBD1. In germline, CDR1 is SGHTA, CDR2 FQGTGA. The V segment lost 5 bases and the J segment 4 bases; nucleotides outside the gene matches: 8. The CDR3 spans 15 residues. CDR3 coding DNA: TGTGCCAGCAGCCCGCGACAGGGGTGGTCAGATACGCAGTATTTT. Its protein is CASSPRQGWSDTQYF.

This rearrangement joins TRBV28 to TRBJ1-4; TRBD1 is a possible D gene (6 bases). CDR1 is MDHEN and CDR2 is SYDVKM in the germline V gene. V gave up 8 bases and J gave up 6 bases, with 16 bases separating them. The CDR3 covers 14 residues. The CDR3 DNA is TGTGCCAGCCAGCCACAGGGTGGGGATGAAAAACTGTTTTTT. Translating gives CASQPQGGDEKLFF.

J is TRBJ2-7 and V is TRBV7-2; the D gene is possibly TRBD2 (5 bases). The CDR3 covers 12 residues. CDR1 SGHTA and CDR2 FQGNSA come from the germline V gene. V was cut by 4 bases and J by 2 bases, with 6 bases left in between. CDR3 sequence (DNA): TGTGCCAGCAGCTCCGGGACCTACGAGCAGTACTTC. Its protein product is CASSSGTYEQYF.

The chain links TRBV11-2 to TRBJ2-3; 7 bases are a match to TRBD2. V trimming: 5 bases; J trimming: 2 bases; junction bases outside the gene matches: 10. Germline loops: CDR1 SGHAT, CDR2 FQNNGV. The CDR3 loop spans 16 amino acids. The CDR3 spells CASSPRAGLNTDTQYF. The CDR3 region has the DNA TGTGCCAGCAGCCCTAGGGCGGGACTAAACACAGATACGCAGTATTTT.

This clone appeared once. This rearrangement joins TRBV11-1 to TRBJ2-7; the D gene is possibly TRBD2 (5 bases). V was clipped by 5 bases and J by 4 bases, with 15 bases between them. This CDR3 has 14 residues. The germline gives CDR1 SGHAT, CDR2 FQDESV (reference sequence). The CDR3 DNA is TGTGCCAGCAGCCCGGACCGCCGGGGTTACGAGCAGTACTTC. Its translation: CASSPDRRGYEQYF. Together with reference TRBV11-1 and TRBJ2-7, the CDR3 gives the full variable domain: EAEVAQSPRYKITEKSQAVAFWCDPISGHATLYWYRQILGQGPELLVQFQDESVVDDSQLPKDRFSAERLKGVDSTLKIQPAELGDSAMYLCASSPDRRGYEQYFGPGTRLTVT.

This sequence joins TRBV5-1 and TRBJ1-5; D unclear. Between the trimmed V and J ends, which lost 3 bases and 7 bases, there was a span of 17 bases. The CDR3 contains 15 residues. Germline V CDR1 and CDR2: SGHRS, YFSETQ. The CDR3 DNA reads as TGCGCCAGCAGCTATGGAGGAGGCGCGGGGCAGCCCCAGCATTTT. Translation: CASSYGGGAGQPQHF.

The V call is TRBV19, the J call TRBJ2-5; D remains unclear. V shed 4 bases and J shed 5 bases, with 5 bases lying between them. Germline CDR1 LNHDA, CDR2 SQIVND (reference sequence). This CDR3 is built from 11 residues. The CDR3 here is CASSTRETQYF. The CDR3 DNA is TGTGCCAGTAGTACTAGGGAGACCCAGTACTTC.

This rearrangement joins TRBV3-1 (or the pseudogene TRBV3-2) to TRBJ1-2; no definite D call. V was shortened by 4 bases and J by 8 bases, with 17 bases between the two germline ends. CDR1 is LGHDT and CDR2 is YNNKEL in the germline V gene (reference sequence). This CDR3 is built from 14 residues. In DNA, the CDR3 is TGTGCCAGCAGCCCTACGCGACAAGCTATGGGCTACACCTTC. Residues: CASSPTRQAMGYTF.

The CDR3 spells CSATDFGTVNEQFF. DNA for the CDR3: TGCAGTGCTACTGACTTCGGGACTGTCAATGAGCAGTTCTTC. The V gene is TRBV20-1, the J gene TRBJ2-1; tentatively, D is TRBD2 (6 bases). Germline V lookup: CDR1 DFQATT, CDR2 SNEGSKA (reference sequence). There are 14 residues in the CDR3. V dropped 4 bases and J dropped 6 bases, with 16 bases sitting between them.

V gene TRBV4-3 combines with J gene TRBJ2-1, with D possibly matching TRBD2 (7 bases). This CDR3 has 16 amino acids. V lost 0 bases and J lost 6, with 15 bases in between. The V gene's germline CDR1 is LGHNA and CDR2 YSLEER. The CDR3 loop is CASSQEFGGLGNEQFF. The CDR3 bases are TGCGCCAGCAGCCAAGAATTCGGGGGGCTGGGCAATGAGCAGTTCTTC.

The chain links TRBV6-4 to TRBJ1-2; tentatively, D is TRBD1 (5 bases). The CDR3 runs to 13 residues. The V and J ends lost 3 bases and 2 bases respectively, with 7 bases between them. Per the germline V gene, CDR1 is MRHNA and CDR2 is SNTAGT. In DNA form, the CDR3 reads TGTGCCAGCAGTGAGGGGGGGAACTATGGCTACACCTTC. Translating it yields CASSEGGNYGYTF.

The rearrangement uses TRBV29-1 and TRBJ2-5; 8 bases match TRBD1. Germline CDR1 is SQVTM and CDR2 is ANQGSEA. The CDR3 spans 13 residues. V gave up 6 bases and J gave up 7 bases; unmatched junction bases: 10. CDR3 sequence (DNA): TGCAGCGTGGGGATCGACAGGGGTGTGACCCAGTACTTC. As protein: CSVGIDRGVTQYF.

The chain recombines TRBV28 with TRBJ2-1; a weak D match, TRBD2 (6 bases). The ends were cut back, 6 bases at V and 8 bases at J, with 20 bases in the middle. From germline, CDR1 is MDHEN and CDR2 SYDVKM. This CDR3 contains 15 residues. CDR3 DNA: TGTGCCAGCAGGAGGCTTGGGACTCAGCCTCATGAGCAGTTCTTC. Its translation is CASRRLGTQPHEQFF.

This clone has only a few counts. This CDR3 reads CASRPGLAGNTRLREQYF. The CDR3 DNA reads as TGTGCCAGCAGACCCGGACTAGCGGGAAACACACGACTGAGGGAGCAGTACTTC. The V gene is TRBV6-4, the J gene TRBJ2-7; 12 bases match TRBD2. CDR1 is MRHNA, CDR2 SNTAGT, per germline. The ends lost 6 bases at V and 7 bases at J; junction bases unmatched: 19. This CDR3 is 18 amino acids long.

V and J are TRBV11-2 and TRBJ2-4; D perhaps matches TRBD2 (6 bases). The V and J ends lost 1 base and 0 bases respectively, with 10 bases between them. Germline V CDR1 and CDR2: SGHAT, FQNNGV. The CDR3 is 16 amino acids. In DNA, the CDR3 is TGTGCCAGCAGCTTAGCGGAGGGAATAGCCAAAAACATTCAGTACTTC. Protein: CASSLAEGIAKNIQYF.

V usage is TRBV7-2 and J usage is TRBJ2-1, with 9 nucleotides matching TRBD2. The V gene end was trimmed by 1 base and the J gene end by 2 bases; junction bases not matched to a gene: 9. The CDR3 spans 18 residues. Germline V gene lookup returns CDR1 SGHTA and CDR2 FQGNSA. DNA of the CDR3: TGTGCCAGCAGCTTAGAGACCGGACTAGCGAGGACCTACAATGAGCAGTTCTTC. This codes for CASSLETGLARTYNEQFF. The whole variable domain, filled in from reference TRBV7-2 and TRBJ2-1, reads GAGVSQSPSNKVTEKGKDVELRCDPISGHTALYWYRQSLGQGLEFLIYFQGNSAPDKSGLPSDRFSAERTGGSVSTLTIQRTQQEDSAVYLCASSLETGLARTYNEQFFGPGTRLTVL.

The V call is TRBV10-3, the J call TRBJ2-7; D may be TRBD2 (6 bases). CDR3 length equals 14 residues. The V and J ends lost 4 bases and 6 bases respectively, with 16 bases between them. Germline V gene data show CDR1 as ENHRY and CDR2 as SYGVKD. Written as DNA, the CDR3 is TGTGCCATCAGTGCCTCGGGAGAATTTGGCGAGCAGTACTTC. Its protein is CAISASGEFGEQYF.